This T cell receptor (beta chain) was captured by sequencing in a study of long-term antiretroviral therapy in people with HIV. Findings of the study overall: Relative to control repertoires, HIV repertoires exhibited narrower CDR3 length ranges. Clones expanded before ART dominated the repertoire at all time points.

Sequencing used immunoSEQ v3.0 at survey level. This table comes from immunoSEQ multiplex PCR, and its TCRdb copy is limited to in-frame clones, with some not included. The sample lists about 50,000 clones; around four fifths were seen once. Every one of the donors gave at least one pre-ART PBMC sample and at least two post-ART PBMC samples. DNA was extracted from approximately 0.91-9.4 million thawed cryopreserved PBMC. The sample holds one count of this clone. Its target is unknown. The CDR3 has 14 amino acids. Germline CDR1 is SGDLS and CDR2 is YYNGEE. V was clipped by 2 bases and J by 4 bases, with 12 bases between them.

The genes are TRBV9 and TRBJ1-2; TRBD1 might be the D (5 bases). The sequencing used unsorted PBMCs, collected 0.8 years after starting antiretroviral therapy. The receptor's source is a woman under 30 with HIV. The CDR3 coding sequence is TGTGCCAGCAGCGTCTCCGGGACGGGCTATGGCTACACCTTC. Amino acids: CASSVSGTGYGYTF. The variable domain in full, with the rest retrieved from reference TRBV9 and TRBJ1-2, is DSGVTQTPKHLITATGQRVTLRCSPRSGDLSVYWYQQSLDQGLQFLIQYYNGEERAKGNILERFSAQQFPDLHSELNLSSLELGDSALYFCASSVSGTGYGYTFGSGTRLTVV.